A selection of T cell receptor beta chains follows, all from one sample in a study of regulatory T cells in long-lasting Graves disease. From the multiplex PCR reads, TCRdb called clonotypes with MiXCR, one entry per CDR3 protein. The sample has roughly 400,000 distinct CDR3 sequences; about 20% are singletons. The sample in question was peripheral blood mononuclear cells (PBMCs), obtained when the disease was refractory, from a patient treated with antithyroid drugs. The source is a female donor with Graves disease. The CDR3 runs from the conserved cysteine through the conserved F or W. D genes are given only for firm matches. Not all rows give a size; the values are once, few, many and, for expanded clones, a class.

TRBJ2-5 | . | TRBD2 | TRBV20-1 | 16 | CSARELAEPREETQYF | TGCAGTGCTAGAGAACTAGCGGAGCCGAGGGAGGAGACCCAGTACTTC
TRBJ1-1 | few | TRBD1 | TRBV5-1 | 22 | CASSYLRGGQGEPYLMNTEAFF | TGCGCCAGCAGCTATTTGAGAGGGGGACAGGGCGAACCTTACCTCATGAACACTGAAGCTTTCTTT
TRBJ1-1 | many | . | TRBV2 | 12 | CASSHVNTEAFF | TGTGCCAGCAGTCACGTGAACACTGAAGCTTTCTTT
TRBJ1-4 | . | . | TRBV10-2 | 16 | CASSEPGALTNEKLFF | TGCGCCAGCAGTGAGCCCGGAGCCCTAACTAATGAAAAACTGTTTTTT
TRBJ2-3 | few | . | TRBV2 | 14 | CASSTGSGTDTQYF | TGTGCCAGCAGTACAGGGTCGGGCACAGATACGCAGTATTTT
TRBJ2-7 | . | . | TRBV4-3 | 15 | CASSQGTSSLDEQYF | TGCGCCAGCAGCCAAGGTACTAGTTCTCTCGACGAGCAGTACTTC
TRBJ1-1 | many | . | TRBV6-5 | 17 | CASSYSTWADRNTEAFF | TGTGCCAGCAGTTACTCGACTTGGGCCGACAGGAACACTGAAGCTTTCTTT
TRBJ2-5 | many | . | TRBV27 | 14 | CASSPDRSRETQYF | TGTGCCAGCAGTCCCGACAGGAGTCGAGAGACCCAGTACTTC
TRBJ1-2 | many | . | TRBV15 | 15 | CATSLQQGSYSGYTF | TGTGCCACCAGCCTACAACAGGGCAGTTATTCGGGCTACACCTTC
TRBJ2-5 | few | . | TRBV20-1 | 13 | CSAQGLRKETQYF | TGCAGTGCGCAGGGGTTGCGGAAAGAGACCCAGTACTTC
TRBJ2-7 | many | . | TRBV2 | 14 | CASSEDPIIDEQYF | TGTGCCAGCAGTGAAGATCCGATTATCGACGAGCAGTACTTC
TRBJ1-5 | . | TRBD1 | TRBV15 | 18 | CATSRVTSGTGGNQPQHF | TGTGCCACCAGCAGAGTTACGTCCGGGACAGGGGGCAATCAGCCCCAGCATTTT
TRBJ1-1 | few | TRBD1 | TRBV29-1 | 12 | CSGADRGTEAFF | TGCAGCGGTGCCGACAGGGGCACTGAAGCTTTCTTT
TRBJ1-2 | few | . | TRBV14 | 15 | CASSQDWGEGYGYTF | TGTGCCAGCAGCCAAGATTGGGGGGAAGGCTACGGCTACACCTTC
TRBJ2-5 | many | . | TRBV7-3 | 13 | CASSLWSGETQYF | TGTGCCAGCAGCTTATGGTCGGGGGAGACCCAGTACTTC
TRBJ1-1 | few | TRBD1 | TRBV7-2 | 14 | CASTYDRGNTEAFF | TGTGCCAGCACCTACGACAGGGGGAACACTGAAGCTTTCTTT
TRBJ2-6 | . | . | TRBV12-3/TRBV12-4 | 15 | CANSKGGSGANVLTF | TGTGCCAACAGCAAAGGGGGATCTGGGGCCAACGTCCTGACTTTC
TRBJ1-3 | . | . | TRBV7-2 | 13 | CASSLLSGNTIYF | TGTGCCAGCAGCTTGCTCTCTGGAAACACCATATATTTT
TRBJ2-7 | . | . | TRBV20-1 | 11 | CSSHAVYEQYF | TGCAGTTCCCATGCGGTATACGAGCAGTACTTC
TRBJ2-1 | . | TRBD2 | TRBV30 | 14 | CAWSGGGGVRGQFF | TGTGCCTGGAGTGGCGGCGGGGGGGTCAGGGGGCAGTTCTTC
TRBJ2-7 | many | . | TRBV11-2 | 13 | CASSLGLGDEQYF | TGTGCCAGCAGCTTAGGTTTGGGGGACGAGCAGTACTTC
TRBJ2-7 | many | TRBD1 | TRBV11-2 | 14 | CASSYRGQTHEQYF | TGTGCCAGCAGCTACAGGGGACAGACCCACGAGCAGTACTTC
TRBJ2-5 | many | . | TRBV7-8 | 15 | CASSLAGEYQETQYF | TGTGCCAGCAGCTTAGCGGGGGAATACCAAGAGACCCAGTACTTC
TRBJ1-1 | . | TRBD1 | TRBV29-1 | 12 | CSVQGAITEAFF | TGCAGCGTGCAGGGGGCTATCACTGAAGCTTTCTTT
TRBJ1-4 | . | TRBD1 | TRBV19 | 14 | CASRMGQVNEKLFF | TGTGCCAGTAGGATGGGACAGGTGAATGAAAAACTGTTTTTT
TRBJ2-7 | many | . | TRBV20-1 | 13 | CSANRLTNYEQYF | TGCAGTGCTAACAGGTTGACTAACTACGAGCAGTACTTC
TRBJ2-4 | . | . | TRBV28 | 12 | CASSLEGNIQYF | TGTGCCAGCAGTTTAGAGGGGAACATTCAGTACTTC
TRBJ1-1 | many | . | TRBV29-1 | 10 | CSVAHTEAFF | TGCAGCGTTGCACACACTGAAGCTTTCTTT
TRBJ1-6 | many | . | TRBV7-9 | 16 | CASSLEDPGYNSPLHF | TGTGCCAGCAGCTTAGAGGATCCTGGCTATAATTCACCCCTCCACTTT
TRBJ2-5 | few | TRBD2 | TRBV19 | 16 | CASSTGGLAGQETQYF | TGTGCCAGTAGTACTGGAGGACTAGCGGGGCAAGAGACCCAGTACTTC
TRBJ2-7 | . | TRBD2 | TRBV5-1 | 15 | CASSLAPSGAYEQYF | TGCGCCAGCAGCTTGGCGCCTAGCGGAGCCTACGAGCAGTACTTC
TRBJ1-4 | many | . | TRBV7-2 | 15 | CASSSRGGKNEKLFF | TGTGCCAGCAGCTCCAGAGGGGGGAAGAATGAAAAACTGTTTTTT
TRBJ1-1 | many | . | TRBV28 | 16 | CATTPGHGLMNTEAFF | TGTGCCACCACACCGGGACACGGCCTCATGAACACTGAAGCTTTCTTT
TRBJ2-7 | many | TRBD2 | TRBV2 | 15 | CASRERTSGDYEQYF | TGTGCCAGCAGGGAAAGGACTAGCGGGGACTACGAGCAGTACTTC
TRBJ1-5 | . | . | TRBV9 | 11 | CASGGSWPQHF | TGTGCCTCCGGCGGCTCATGGCCCCAGCATTTT
TRBJ2-2 | . | TRBD1 | TRBV19 | 16 | CASSITTQGQTGELFF | TGTGCCAGTAGTATAACCACTCAGGGACAGACCGGGGAGCTGTTTTTT
TRBJ1-5 | . | . | TRBV5-5 | 15 | CASSLGQGKDQPQHF | TGTGCCAGCAGCTTGGGGCAGGGAAAGGATCAGCCCCAGCATTTT
TRBJ2-5 | . | TRBD1 | TRBV12-5 | 16 | CASGLRDRGQQETQYF | TGTGCTAGTGGTCTGCGGGACAGGGGGCAACAAGAGACCCAGTACTTC
TRBJ1-2 | . | . | TRBV7-2 | 15 | CASSLVGGYGDGYTF | TGTGCCAGCAGCTTAGTAGGGGGTTACGGTGATGGCTACACCTTC
TRBJ2-1 | . | . | TRBV6-2/TRBV6-3 | 14 | CASSYAGWYNEQFF | TGTGCCAGCAGTTACGCCGGCTGGTACAATGAGCAGTTCTTC
TRBJ1-2 | . | . | TRBV27 | 18 | CASRQLYPDRTPGYGYTF | TGTGCCAGCAGACAGCTCTACCCAGACAGGACCCCTGGCTATGGCTACACCTTC
TRBJ1-1 | few | TRBD1 | TRBV19 | 15 | CASSIKTGADTEAFF | TGTGCCAGTAGTATAAAGACAGGGGCGGACACTGAAGCTTTCTTT
TRBJ2-4 | many | . | TRBV12-5 | 12 | CASGPLGYIQYF | TGTGCTAGTGGTCCCCTCGGGTACATTCAGTACTTC
TRBJ2-7 | many | TRBD2 | TRBV10-3 | 14 | CAISGLAGVAEQYF | TGTGCCATCAGCGGACTAGCGGGAGTAGCAGAGCAGTACTTC
TRBJ1-1 | many | . | TRBV7-2 | 14 | CASSLAGGSGLAFF | TGTGCCAGCAGCTTAGCGGGGGGTTCGGGGTTGGCTTTCTTT
TRBJ2-1 | few | . | TRBV7-2 | 16 | CASSLGFRGTSNEQFF | TGTGCCAGCAGCTTAGGTTTTCGTGGAACAAGTAATGAGCAGTTCTTC
TRBJ1-1 | few | . | TRBV7-9 | 13 | CASSLMQNTEAFF | TGTGCCAGCAGCTTAATGCAGAACACTGAAGCTTTCTTT
TRBJ1-2 | many | . | TRBV29-1 | 12 | CSVTWMSYGYTF | TGCAGCGTAACCTGGATGAGCTATGGCTACACCTTC
TRBJ1-2 | few | . | TRBV3-1 | 15 | CASSQPGQPNHGYTF | TGTGCCAGCAGCCAGCCAGGACAGCCTAACCATGGCTACACCTTC
TRBJ1-4 | . | TRBD1 | TRBV25-1 | 14 | CASSGDSSNEKLFF | TGTGCCAGCAGTGGGGACAGTTCGAATGAAAAACTGTTTTTT
TRBJ1-2 | few | . | TRBV3-1 | 14 | CASSQARRGFGYTF | TGTGCCAGCAGCCAAGCTCGGCGGGGGTTTGGCTACACCTTC
TRBJ2-2 | few | TRBD2 | TRBV11-3 | 18 | CASSWGLAGGPNTGELFF | TGTGCCAGCAGCTGGGGACTAGCGGGAGGGCCGAACACCGGGGAGCTGTTTTTT
TRBJ1-5 | . | . | TRBV6-4 | 19 | CASKGLGRYLTVSNQPQHF | TGTGCCAGCAAGGGCCTGGGACGGTACCTTACGGTGAGCAATCAGCCCCAGCATTTT
TRBJ1-6 | few | TRBD1 | TRBV6-1 | 13 | CASRRTGNSPLHF | TGTGCCAGCAGGCGGACAGGAAATTCACCCCTCCACTTT
TRBJ2-5 | . | TRBD1 | TRBV6-2/TRBV6-3 | 16 | CASSSRPGQAQETQYF | TGTGCCAGCAGTTCACGCCCGGGACAGGCACAAGAGACCCAGTACTTC